These T cell receptor beta chains were read from a single sample in a study of CD8 T cells in ankylosing spondylitis. TCRdb processed the 5' RACE reads anew with MiXCR; each CDR3 protein has one entry. This table holds about 510,000 distinct CDR3 sequences, less than 6% found once. The source material was blood, either unsorted or a sorted T cell fraction (not recorded which). The source is a male donor with ankylosing spondylitis. Each CDR3 is given with its conserved first and last residue. A D gene is named only where the DNA matches it firmly. The size field is filled for only some rows; it gives once, few, many or a size class.

clone_size | j_call | d_call | v_call | cdr3_aa | cdr3_nt
many | TRBJ2-5 | TRBD2 | TRBV29-1 | CSVDGRGGDETQYF | TGCAGCGTTGATGGGCGGGGGGGCGATGAGACCCAGTACTTC
NA | TRBJ2-5 | TRBD2 | TRBV29-1 | CSVLSGGQETQYF | TGCAGCGTCCTATCGGGAGGGCAGGAGACCCAGTACTTC
many | TRBJ2-1 | TRBD2 | TRBV27 | CASSPTSGRMDNEQFF | TGTGCCAGCAGTCCCACTAGCGGGAGAATGGACAATGAGCAGTTCTTC
many | TRBJ2-1 | TRBD1 | TRBV20-1 | CSARPRDRGYNEQFF | TGCAGTGCTAGGCCGAGGGACAGGGGCTACAATGAGCAGTTCTTC
many | TRBJ2-1 | NA | TRBV9 | CASSFRDPALGNEQFF | TGTGCCAGCAGCTTCCGGGACCCCGCTTTGGGGAATGAGCAGTTCTTC
many | TRBJ1-1 | TRBD1 | TRBV6-6 | CASTFDRDTEAFF | TGTGCCAGCACCTTCGACAGGGATACTGAAGCTTTCTTT
many | TRBJ1-5 | NA | TRBV7-8 | CASSARGYQPQHF | TGTGCCAGCAGCGCGAGGGGTTATCAGCCCCAGCATTTT
many | TRBJ2-7 | TRBD2 | TRBV7-2 | CASSLNGLASSYEQYF | TGTGCCAGCAGCTTAAATGGACTAGCGAGCTCCTACGAGCAGTACTTC
NA | TRBJ1-5 | TRBD1 | TRBV2 | CASGRQGKEQPQHF | TGTGCCAGCGGTAGACAGGGGAAGGAGCAGCCCCAGCATTTT
many | TRBJ1-2 | TRBD1 | TRBV18 | CASSSDQGASYGYTF | TGTGCCAGCTCATCCGACCAGGGGGCCTCCTATGGCTACACCTTC
few | TRBJ1-2 | TRBD1 | TRBV12-3/TRBV12-4 | CASSPYGTGYYTF | TGTGCCAGCAGTCCCTACGGGACAGGGTACTACACCTTC
many | TRBJ2-7 | NA | TRBV20-1 | CSARDPLSGTAVYEQYF | TGCAGTGCTAGAGATCCCCTTAGCGGTACGGCAGTTTACGAGCAGTACTTC
NA | TRBJ2-7 | TRBD2 | TRBV5-1 | CASSFVGGNHEQYF | TGCGCCAGCAGCTTCGTGGGAGGGAACCACGAGCAGTACTTC
many | TRBJ2-1 | NA | TRBV6-2/TRBV6-3 | CATSGYNEQFF | TGTGCCACCAGCGGATACAATGAGCAGTTCTTC
NA | TRBJ2-3 | NA | TRBV20-1 | CSAHTSGGDTQYF | TGCAGTGCTCATACTAGTGGCGGAGATACGCAGTATTTT
NA | TRBJ1-1 | NA | TRBV3-1 | CASSQPGGTEAFF | TGTGCCAGCAGCCAGCCGGGGGGCACTGAAGCTTTCTTT
many | TRBJ1-4 | NA | TRBV29-1 | CSVASRGGDEKLFF | TGCAGCGTTGCGAGCAGGGGAGGAGATGAAAAACTGTTTTTT
many | TRBJ1-1 | TRBD1 | TRBV7-8 | CASSYRDRGKVDTEAFF | TGTGCCAGCAGCTACCGGGACAGGGGGAAAGTAGACACTGAAGCTTTCTTT
many | TRBJ2-1 | NA | TRBV21-1 | CASSKPTSADANNEQFF | TGTGCCAGCAGCAAACCAACTAGCGCGGACGCAAACAATGAGCAGTTCTTC
many | TRBJ1-1 | NA | TRBV20-1 | CSARDWDTRDQTRTDEAFF | TGCAGTGCTAGAGATTGGGACACGAGAGACCAGACACGAACCGATGAAGCTTTCTTT
NA | TRBJ2-5 | TRBD2 | TRBV7-8 | CASSRRLADSQETQYF | TGTGCCAGCAGCCGCCGACTAGCGGACTCCCAAGAGACCCAGTACTTC
NA | TRBJ1-1 | NA | TRBV18 | CASSLQSGTNTEAFF | TGTGCCAGCTCACTTCAATCCGGGACAAACACTGAAGCTTTCTTT
many | TRBJ1-5 | TRBD1 | TRBV7-2 | CASSLTGMNSNQPQHF | TGTGCCAGCAGCTTGACAGGGATGAATAGCAATCAGCCCCAGCATTTT
NA | TRBJ1-2 | NA | TRBV28 | CASTVLGALRSYTF | TGTGCCAGCACCGTTCTGGGGGCGTTGCGGAGCTACACCTTC
many | TRBJ1-4 | NA | TRBV7-2 | CASSLERNEKLFF | TGTGCCAGCAGCTTAGAGAGGAATGAAAAACTGTTTTTT
NA | TRBJ2-1 | TRBD1 | TRBV24-1 | CATSDAGTGGSEQFF | TGTGCCACCAGTGATGCCGGGACAGGGGGCAGTGAGCAGTTCTTC
many | TRBJ1-3 | NA | TRBV2 | CASKIQGPGNTIYF | TGTGCCAGCAAAATTCAGGGGCCTGGAAACACCATATATTTT
few | TRBJ2-1 | TRBD2 | TRBV5-1 | CASSALKRGVYNEQFF | TGCGCCAGCAGCGCCCTCAAGCGGGGGGTTTACAATGAGCAGTTCTTC
many | TRBJ2-7 | NA | TRBV12-3/TRBV12-4 | CASSLSLGGEQYF | TGTGCCAGCAGTTTAAGTCTGGGAGGCGAGCAGTACTTC
many | TRBJ1-2 | NA | TRBV20-1 | CSARDIEAYGYTF | TGCAGTGCTAGAGACATCGAGGCCTATGGCTACACCTTC
many | TRBJ1-1 | NA | TRBV4-2 | CASSQADVYTEAFF | TGTGCCAGCAGCCAAGCGGACGTCTACACTGAAGCTTTCTTT
NA | TRBJ1-5 | NA | TRBV4-2 | CASSQDGDRSNQPQHF | TGTGCCAGCAGCCAAGATGGAGACAGGAGCAATCAGCCCCAGCATTTT
many | TRBJ1-6 | TRBD1 | TRBV5-1 | CASSSGQGNSYNSPLHF | TGCGCCAGCAGCTCCGGACAGGGGAACTCCTATAATTCACCCCTCCACTTT
many | TRBJ1-3 | NA | TRBV5-1 | CASSLGGSSGNTIYF | TGCGCCAGCAGCTTGGGAGGTAGCTCTGGAAACACCATATATTTT
many | TRBJ2-3 | NA | TRBV9 | CASSVETGSTDTQYF | TGTGCCAGCAGCGTCGAAACAGGGTCCACAGATACGCAGTATTTT
many | TRBJ1-2 | NA | TRBV6-2/TRBV6-3 | CASSYGPGRYGYTF | TGTGCCAGCAGTTACGGTCCAGGGAGATATGGCTACACCTTC
many | TRBJ2-4 | NA | TRBV5-8 | CASSYTDGDIQYF | TGTGCCAGCAGCTACACGGACGGAGACATTCAGTACTTC
NA | TRBJ1-2 | TRBD1 | TRBV30 | CAYLPGQGILSGYTF | TGTGCCTACCTCCCGGGACAGGGGATCTTAAGCGGCTACACCTTC
few | TRBJ2-5 | NA | TRBV20-1 | CSARDRGAGETQYF | TGCAGTGCTAGAGACCGGGGGGCGGGTGAGACCCAGTACTTC
many | TRBJ2-1 | TRBD2 | TRBV4-3 | CASSQEVSEGLAGPYNEQFF | TGCGCCAGCAGCCAAGAAGTCAGTGAGGGACTAGCGGGACCCTACAATGAGCAGTTCTTC
many | TRBJ1-2 | NA | TRBV20-1 | CSARGAGASYGYTF | TGCAGTGCTAGAGGGGCGGGGGCGAGCTATGGCTACACCTTC
many | TRBJ1-2 | NA | TRBV7-9 | CASSPRELRGYTF | TGTGCCAGCAGCCCCAGGGAGCTTCGAGGCTACACCTTC
many | TRBJ2-2 | TRBD1 | TRBV11-3 | CASSPNAGGSGELFF | TGTGCCAGCAGCCCCAATGCAGGGGGCAGCGGGGAGCTGTTTTTT
few | TRBJ2-7 | TRBD2 | TRBV10-3 | CATTASGSSHEQYF | TGTGCCACGACCGCCAGCGGGAGTTCCCACGAGCAGTACTTC
many | TRBJ1-4 | NA | TRBV15 | CATSRGPEKLFF | TGTGCCACCAGCAGGGGGCCCGAAAAACTGTTTTTT
NA | TRBJ2-7 | TRBD1 | TRBV15 | CATSRDRAGGSYEQYF | TGTGCCACCAGCAGAGATAGGGCAGGGGGATCCTACGAGCAGTACTTC
many | TRBJ1-1 | NA | TRBV5-6 | CASSYDGILNTEAFF | TGTGCCAGCAGTTACGACGGGATCCTGAACACTGAAGCTTTCTTT
many | TRBJ2-1 | NA | TRBV5-6 | CASSFMMWKQFF | TGTGCCAGCAGCTTTATGATGTGGAAGCAGTTCTTC
NA | TRBJ2-5 | NA | TRBV20-1 | CSARAMDANQETQYF | TGCAGTGCTAGGGCCATGGACGCTAACCAAGAGACCCAGTACTTC
many | TRBJ2-5 | NA | TRBV20-1 | CSARGGGQRETQYF | TGCAGTGCTAGAGGGGGGGGGCAGAGAGAGACCCAGTACTTC
NA | TRBJ2-2 | TRBD1 | TRBV20-1 | CSARPTGTRLDTGELFF | TGCAGTGCTAGACCGACAGGGACCAGGTTGGACACCGGGGAGCTGTTTTTT
many | TRBJ2-3 | NA | TRBV29-1 | CSVSARERSTQYF | TGCAGCGTTTCAGCTCGGGAGCGCAGTACGCAGTATTTT
many | TRBJ2-5 | NA | TRBV7-2 | CASSLGPGGGQETQYF | TGTGCCAGCAGCTTAGGTCCAGGGGGGGGACAAGAGACCCAGTACTTC
many | TRBJ2-7 | TRBD1 | TRBV18 | CASKTGIDEQYF | TGTGCCAGCAAGACAGGGATTGACGAGCAGTACTTC
many | TRBJ1-4 | NA | TRBV5-1 | CASSMMGVVNEKLFF | TGCGCCAGCAGCATGATGGGGGTGGTTAATGAAAAACTGTTTTTT